This TCR beta chain stems from a study of cytomegalovirus exposure and HLA in healthy donors. Concerning this clone itself: The target antigen is unknown.

The CDR3 extends over 15 amino acids. V was cut by 4 bases and J by 6 bases, with 17 bases left in between. Germline CDR1 reads SGHDT; CDR2 reads YYEEEE. The PCR was carried out with 60 Vbeta primers and 13 Jbeta primers. Sequenced by immunoSEQ multiplex PCR; TCRdb stores in-frame clones only, minus some. The sample carries 150,000 to 200,000 clones, around 81% recorded once. Study-wide results and caveats: Most likely, a cluster of highly shared sequence variants arose as a sequencing artifact. On later analysis, the bulk of CMV-associated TCR beta chains appeared to be HLA-restricted.

The clonotype was recovered from a woman between 45 and 65 years old in good health and CMV-seronegative. This chain joins TRBV5-6 and TRBJ2-4; D is possibly TRBD2 (7 bases). Sequenced sample: PBMCs. In DNA, the CDR3 is TGTGCCAGCAGCGCCGTGGGGGGGGGCCGAAACATTCAGTACTTC. Its translation: CASSAVGGGRNIQYF.